What follows are 28 T cell receptor beta chains derived from one specimen sequenced in a study of blood T cell repertoires in COVID-19. TCRdb's copy holds only in-frame clones and misses some; the assay was immunoSEQ multiplex PCR. Of roughly 330,000 clones listed, more than 70% are singletons. The sample taken for sequencing was PBMCs or T cells enriched from blood (not recorded which). All receptors come from a woman in her 30s who had recovered from COVID-19.

The chain's CDR3 is CSTSTGGIGSPLHF. The CDR3 DNA reads TGCAGCACCTCGACAGGGGGCATAGGTTCACCCCTCCACTTT. The V call is TRBV29-1, the J call TRBJ1-6; 10 bases fit TRBD1. V was pared by 8 bases and J by 9 bases, with 10 bases of the junction left unmatched. Germline loops: CDR1 SQVTM, CDR2 ANQGSEA. The CDR3 sequence is 14 residues long.

CDR3 nucleotide sequence: TGTGCCACCAGTGATGTGACAGGGGGAAGGACAGATACGCAGTATTTT. Amino acid sequence: CATSDVTGGRTDTQYF. This chain links TRBV24-1 with TRBJ2-3, with 9 positions matching TRBD1. The CDR3 consists of 16 residues. Germline CDR1 reads KGHDR; CDR2 reads SFDVKD. Losses at the gene ends were 3 bases for V and 3 bases for J; bases not matched to a gene: 6.

As to this clone: Other DNA sequences within the sample encode an identical CDR3. The chain recombines TRBV5-1 with TRBJ2-1; 11 bases fit TRBD2. Germline CDR1 is SGHRS and CDR2 is YFSETQ. With V trimmed by 0 bases and J by 7 bases, 3 bases remained unmatched. The CDR3 has 15 amino acids. This chain's CDR3 is CASSLGLAGGNEQFF. In DNA form, the CDR3 reads TGCGCCAGCAGCTTGGGTCTAGCGGGGGGAAATGAGCAGTTCTTC.

The CDR3 bases are TGTGCCAGCAGCGCCAATAGGGGACTAGGGGGCGGAAAGGGTACGCAGTATTTT. Protein sequence: CASSANRGLGGGKGTQYF. V is TRBV6-4 and J is TRBJ2-3; D perhaps matches TRBD2 (8 bases). The germline V gene has CDR1 MRHNA and CDR2 SNTAGT. The CDR3 extends over 18 amino acids. Trimming removed 6 bases at V and 8 bases at J, with 30 bases between.

V and J are TRBV11-2 and TRBJ1-1; TRBD1 matches 7 bases. Trimming took 1 base from V and 5 from J; bases not matched to a gene: 16. The CDR3 is 18 residues long. Germline V lookup: CDR1 SGHAT, CDR2 FQNNGV. The chain's CDR3 is CASSLGLLLRGWLTEAFF. The CDR3 DNA reads as TGTGCCAGCAGCTTAGGGCTCCTGCTCAGGGGGTGGCTTACTGAAGCTTTCTTT.

The chain has TRBV10-2 and TRBJ2-2, with 9 bases lining up with TRBD1. The CDR3 is made up of 14 amino acids. The J segment lost 6 bases and the V segment lost 6 bases, leaving 5 bases of the junction unmatched. Germline CDR1 WSHSY, CDR2 SAAADI. This CDR3 reads CASRGTGRAGELFF. The CDR3 DNA is TGCGCCAGCAGGGGGACAGGGAGGGCCGGGGAGCTGTTTTTT.

This clone was seen a handful of times. The CDR3 DNA sequence: TGTGCCAGCAGCCCATGGGGGGGGCGCGGGGAGCAGTACTTC. Protein product: CASSPWGGRGEQYF. V is TRBV5-4 and J is TRBJ2-7, with a possible D match to TRBD2 (7 bases). Germline CDR1 reads SGHNT; CDR2 reads YYREEE (reference sequence). V was trimmed by 4 bases and J by 7 bases, leaving 18 bases between them. CDR3 length: 14 amino acids.

The CDR3 DNA is TGTGCCAGCAGTTACCGTCCACATGAGTCCGGGGGAAACTACGAGCAGTACTTC. It yields the protein CASSYRPHESGGNYEQYF. The V call is TRBV6-2 or TRBV6-3, the J call TRBJ2-7; possible D gene TRBD2, 6 bases. The CDR3 has 18 amino acids. V shed 2 bases and J shed 3 bases, with 23 bases lying between them. Germline-derived CDR1 and CDR2 are MNHEY and SVGEGT.

This clone was detected ten times or more. This chain connects TRBV6-4 to TRBJ2-2; tentatively, D is TRBD2 (5 bases). The germline CDR1 and CDR2 sequences are MRHNA and SNTAGT. The CDR3 runs 15 residues. The V end lost 3 bases, the J end lost 3 bases, and 11 bases lay between the germline ends. CDR3 loop: CASSEGRGDTGELFF. The CDR3, as DNA: TGTGCCAGCAGTGAAGGTCGGGGTGACACCGGGGAGCTGTTTTTT.

The chain couples TRBV19 to TRBJ1-5; tentative D call: TRBD1 (5 bases). In germline, CDR1 is LNHDA, CDR2 SQIVND (reference sequence). The CDR3 is made up of 16 amino acids. Deletions cut 3 bases from V and 3 bases from J, with 15 bases between. The CDR3 nucleotides read TGTGCCAGTAGTATTACCAGGGCACTGGACAATCAGCCCCAGCATTTT. Its translation is CASSITRALDNQPQHF.

The chain recombines TRBV3-1 (or the pseudogene TRBV3-2) with TRBJ1-3; D remains ambiguous. Germline V gene data show CDR1 as LGHDT and CDR2 as YNNKEL (reference sequence). V lost 2 bases and J 2 bases, leaving 16 bases between the germline ends. The CDR3 is made up of 17 amino acids. The CDR3 is CASSQLVIGPTGNTIYF. DNA for the CDR3: TGTGCCAGCAGCCAACTCGTGATTGGGCCAACTGGAAACACCATATATTTT.

The chain has TRBV30 and TRBJ2-6; 8 bases fit TRBD1. CDR1 and CDR2 (germline): GTSNPN, SVGIG (reference sequence). CDR3 length equals 15 residues. J gave up 2 bases and V 6 bases, and 6 bases lay outside the gene matches. The CDR3 region has the DNA TGTGCCTGTCGTTCGACAGGGGCTGGGGCCAACGTCCTGACTTTC. Amino acid sequence: CACRSTGAGANVLTF.

CDR3 in amino acids: CATSSYRGGELFF. The CDR3 DNA follows: TGTGCCACCAGCAGCTACAGGGGGGGTGAGCTGTTTTTT. The V call is TRBV15, the J call TRBJ2-2; TRBD1 might be the D (8 bases). Germline assignment: CDR1 LNHNV and CDR2 YYDKDF (reference sequence). This CDR3 has 13 amino acids. V lost 3 bases and J lost 11, with 13 bases in between.

The chain is built from TRBV10-3 and TRBJ1-1; D is possibly TRBD1 (5 bases). This CDR3 spans 12 amino acids. Trimming removed 9 bases from V and 2 bases from J, with 10 bases in between. Germline V gene lookup returns CDR1 ENHRY and CDR2 SYGVKD. In DNA form, the CDR3 reads TGTGCCATACGGAGGGGAAACACTGAAGCTTTCTTT. Protein sequence: CAIRRGNTEAFF.

This clone was seen just once. Here the CDR3 reads CASSQERGLGETEAFF. The CDR3 DNA reads TGCGCCAGCAGCCAAGAGAGGGGGTTGGGCGAAACTGAAGCTTTCTTT. This chain connects TRBV4-1 to TRBJ1-1; perhaps TRBD1 as D (6 bases). Between the trimmed V and J ends, which lost 0 bases and 5 bases, there was a span of 16 bases. The CDR3 sequence is 16 residues long. The germline CDR1 and CDR2 sequences are MGHRA and YSYEKL.

The chain couples TRBV5-1 to TRBJ1-1; no definite D call. The V and J ends lost 3 bases and 0 bases respectively, with 12 bases between them. This CDR3 contains 15 residues. The V gene's germline CDR1 is SGHRS and CDR2 YFSETQ. The CDR3 region is CASSWAGVMNTEAFF. The CDR3 DNA reads TGCGCCAGCAGCTGGGCCGGGGTCATGAACACTGAAGCTTTCTTT.

This chain links TRBV5-4 with TRBJ2-3; 10 bases line up with TRBD2. CDR1 and CDR2 (germline): SGHNT, YYREEE (reference sequence). The CDR3 spans 15 residues. The V gene end was trimmed by 6 bases and the J gene end by 4 bases; junction bases not matched to a gene: 8. The CDR3: CASTSSGGTADTQYF. The CDR3 DNA sequence: TGTGCCAGCACCTCTAGCGGGGGTACGGCAGATACGCAGTATTTT. The complete variable domain, with remaining parts taken from reference TRBV5-4 and TRBJ2-3, reads ETGVTQSPTHLIKTRGQQVTLRCSSQSGHNTVSWYQQALGQGPQFIFQYYREEENGRGNFPPRFSGLQFPNYSSELNVNALELDDSALYLCASTSSGGTADTQYFGPGTRLTVL.

This clone was picked up many times. CDR3 bases: TGTGCCAGCAGCGTGGGGTCACTAGCGGGGGGTGTAGAGACCCAGTACTTC. It yields the protein CASSVGSLAGGVETQYF. The rearrangement uses TRBV9 and TRBJ2-5; TRBD2 matches 12 bases. CDR3 length: 17 residues. The V gene end was trimmed by 2 bases and the J gene end by 4 bases; junction bases not matched to a gene: 9. Per germline, CDR1 SGDLS and CDR2 YYNGEE.

This chain uses TRBV3-1 (or the pseudogene TRBV3-2) with TRBJ1-3; no clear D gene. Germline assignment: CDR1 LGHDT and CDR2 YNNKEL (reference sequence). This CDR3 region has 13 residues. The V and J ends lost 5 bases and 0 bases respectively, with 5 bases between them. CDR3 DNA: TGTGCCAGCAGCGGGAGCTCTGGAAACACCATATATTTT. It yields the protein CASSGSSGNTIYF.

This sequence joins TRBV21-1 and TRBJ2-5; the table's D call TRBD2 went unverified against the DNA. TRBV21-1 is a known pseudogene. The CDR3 consists of 15 residues. The CDR3 region is CASSKARGCQETQYF. The CDR3 DNA follows: TGTGCCAGCAGCAAAGCCCGGGGTTGCCAAGAGACCCAGTACTTC.

The chain joins TRBV7-9 to TRBJ2-1, with TRBD2 identical over 7 bases. CDR3 length: 16 amino acids. The V segment lost 4 bases and the J segment 3 bases; nucleotides outside the gene matches: 9. CDR1 SEHNR and CDR2 FQNEAQ come from the germline V gene (reference sequence). CDR3 loop: CASSSQSGDYYNEQFF. CDR3 DNA sequence: TGTGCCAGCAGCTCTCAGAGCGGGGATTACTACAATGAGCAGTTCTTC.

The chain is built from TRBV6-5 and TRBJ1-2; D ambiguous. V gave up 0 bases and J gave up 7 bases, with 18 bases separating them. Germline V gene sequence: CDR1 MNHEY, CDR2 SVGAGI. The CDR3 runs to 16 residues. CDR3 region: CASSYSTGSGFRGYTF. The CDR3 region has the DNA TGTGCCAGCAGTTACTCGACCGGGAGCGGTTTCCGTGGCTACACCTTC.

The V gene is TRBV18, the J gene TRBJ1-4, with TRBD1 matching over 7 bases. This CDR3 is 14 amino acids long. The V gene end was trimmed by 4 bases and the J gene end by 2 bases; junction bases not matched to a gene: 1. Germline assignment: CDR1 KGHSH and CDR2 LQKENI. The DNA of the CDR3 is TGTGCCAGCTCACTGGACAGGACTAATGAAAAACTGTTTTTT. It yields the protein CASSLDRTNEKLFF.

This chain joins TRBV5-1 and TRBJ2-3; TRBD1 matches at 9 bases. The CDR3 contains 15 residues. V was pared by 4 bases and J by 4 bases, with 7 bases of the junction left unmatched. CDR1 is SGHRS and CDR2 is YFSETQ in the germline V gene. CDR3 bases: TGCGCCAGCAGCCCGGACAGGGGAGGTGCAGATACGCAGTATTTT. The encoded protein is CASSPDRGGADTQYF.

V and J are TRBV6-5 and TRBJ2-2; D unclear. This CDR3 is 10 amino acids long. In germline, CDR1 is MNHEY, CDR2 SVGAGI. The V end lost 6 bases, the J end lost 8 bases, and 4 bases lay between the germline ends. CDR3 sequence: CASSSGELFF. DNA of the CDR3: TGTGCCAGCAGCTCTGGGGAGCTGTTTTTT.

This clone was found once. The chain joins TRBV2 to TRBJ2-3, with D possibly being TRBD1 (6 bases). The CDR3 sequence is 14 residues long. The ends were cut back, 7 bases at V and 0 bases at J, with 11 bases in the middle. Germline values: CDR1 SNHLY, CDR2 FYNNEI. CDR3 residues: CASKGGPSTDTQYF. CDR3 sequence (DNA): TGTGCCAGCAAAGGGGGACCTAGCACAGATACGCAGTATTTT.

J is TRBJ1-6 and V is TRBV30; 9 positions match TRBD1. Germline loops: CDR1 GTSNPN, CDR2 SVGIG (reference sequence). The CDR3 has 14 amino acids. J lost 7 bases, V lost 5 bases, and 6 bases had no gene match. The CDR3, as DNA: TGTGCCTGGGCCGTGGGACAGGGAAATTCACCCCTCCACTTT. Its protein is CAWAVGQGNSPLHF. Full variable domain (rest looked up from reference TRBV30 and TRBJ1-6): SQTIHQWPATLVQPVGSPLSLECTVEGTSNPNLYWYRQAAGRGLQLLFYSVGIGQISSEVPQNLSASRPQDRQFILSSKKLLLSDSGFYLCAWAVGQGNSPLHFGNGTRLTVT.

This clone was observed once. J is TRBJ1-2 and V is TRBV7-2, with D possibly TRBD1 on 6 matching bases. This CDR3 has 14 amino acids. The ends were cut back, 3 bases at V and 6 bases at J, with 14 bases in the middle. The germline V gene has CDR1 SGHTA and CDR2 FQGNSA. The chain's CDR3 is CASSLARGANGYTF. For the CDR3, the DNA is TGTGCCAGCAGCTTGGCTCGGGGGGCTAATGGCTACACCTTC.